These T cell receptor beta chains were read from a single sample in a study of shared T cell receptors in the human thymus. The method was immunoSEQ multiplex PCR; TCRdb's version includes in-frame clones alone and lacks a portion of them. The data contain just under 550,000 clones, around 82% of them singletons. These sequences were also reported in another study, on human thymus T cells.

Sequencing used thymocytes. The receptors come from a boy younger than two with a congenital heart defect. The CDR3 runs from the conserved cysteine through the conserved F or W. Each record gives: clone size, J gene, V gene, D gene, CDR3 protein, CDR3 DNA. The D gene is left open where the match is weak. A clone size is listed for some rows: how often the clone was seen (once, few, many), or a class if it is expanded.

once	TRBJ2-7	TRBV27	TRBD2	CASSLSRGPTSGEAYEQYF	TGTGCCAGCAGTTTATCAAGGGGCCCGACTAGCGGGGAAGCCTACGAGCAGTACTTC
few	TRBJ1-1	TRBV18	-	CASSPPGPGGTEAFF	TGTGCCAGCTCACCACCTGGACCGGGGGGCACTGAAGCTTTCTTT
few	TRBJ1-3	TRBV5-6	-	CASSLTGQISGNTIYF	TGTGCCAGCAGCTTGACAGGACAGATCTCTGGAAACACCATATATTTT
-	TRBJ2-7	TRBV19	TRBD1	CASNRGPSYEQYF	TGTGCCAGTAATAGGGGGCCTTCCTACGAGCAGTACTTC
-	TRBJ2-1	TRBV5-1	TRBD2	CASSSTHGTRGYNEQFF	TGCGCCAGCAGCTCTACTCACGGGACTAGGGGCTACAATGAGCAGTTCTTC
-	TRBJ2-7	TRBV5-6	-	CASSPGSSTSYEQYF	TGTGCCAGCAGCCCCGGGTCGTCCACTTCCTACGAGCAGTACTTC
-	TRBJ2-7	TRBV28	-	CASSRTDLREQYF	TGTGCCAGCAGTCGGACAGACCTACGAGAGCAGTACTTC
once	TRBJ2-7	TRBV27	-	CASSPTPGSRDYEQYF	TGTGCCAGCAGTCCTACCCCCGGGAGTAGGGATTACGAGCAGTACTTC
-	TRBJ1-2	TRBV11-2	-	CASSLGPGVNYGYTF	TGTGCCAGCAGCTTAGGGCCAGGGGTTAACTATGGCTACACCTTC
few	TRBJ2-3	TRBV21-1	-	CAIPGWSTDTQYF	TGTGCCATCCCGGGGTGGAGCACAGATACGCAGTATTTT
-	TRBJ2-3	TRBV15	TRBD2	CATSSPGASGSVTDTQYF	TGTGCCACCAGCAGTCCCGGGGCTAGCGGGAGCGTTACAGATACGCAGTATTTT
-	TRBJ1-2	TRBV29-1	-	CSVEDLHRANYGYTF	TGCAGCGTTGAAGACTTGCACAGGGCGAACTATGGCTACACCTTC
few	TRBJ2-7	TRBV11-2	-	CASSFESYEQYF	TGTGCCAGCAGCTTCGAGTCCTACGAGCAGTACTTC
-	TRBJ2-7	TRBV6-5	-	CASRGTEASHEQYF	TGTGCCAGCAGGGGGACTGAAGCCTCTCACGAGCAGTACTTC
-	TRBJ2-7	TRBV18	-	CASSNQGINFEQYF	TGTGCCAGCTCCAACCAGGGCATTAATTTCGAGCAGTACTTC
-	TRBJ1-1	TRBV29-1	-	CSVEKPLMNTEAFF	TGCAGCGTTGAAAAGCCTCTAATGAACACTGAAGCTTTCTTT
few	TRBJ2-7	TRBV7-6	TRBD2	CASSLRLRGLAGERDEQYF	TGTGCCAGCAGCTTACGCCTCCGAGGACTAGCGGGCGAAAGGGACGAGCAGTACTTC
-	TRBJ2-7	TRBV6-1	TRBD1	CASSQDRVNEQYF	TGTGCCAGCAGCCAGGACAGGGTCAACGAGCAGTACTTC
-	TRBJ2-7	TRBV27	TRBD2	CASSPPPRLADSYEQYF	TGTGCCAGCAGTCCCCCCCCACGACTAGCGGATTCCTACGAGCAGTACTTC
-	TRBJ2-1	TRBV6-5	TRBD2	CASKQAGVRVEQFF	TGTGCCAGCAAACAAGCGGGAGTCAGGGTTGAGCAGTTCTTC
few	TRBJ2-2	TRBV7-9	TRBD2	CASSSPTSGRADTGELFF	TGTGCCAGCAGCTCCCCGACTAGCGGGAGAGCGGACACCGGGGAGCTGTTTTTT
-	TRBJ2-2	TRBV5-1	TRBD1	CASSLVGGLTGANTGELFF	TGCGCCAGCAGCTTGGTAGGGGGCCTCACTGGCGCGAACACCGGGGAGCTGTTTTTT
-	TRBJ2-2	TRBV7-2	TRBD2	CASSWTSGTTGELFF	TGTGCCAGCAGTTGGACTAGCGGGACCACCGGGGAGCTGTTTTTT
-	TRBJ1-1	TRBV6-4	TRBD1	CAGRGRVRTEAFF	TGTGCCGGCAGGGGGAGAGTACGGACTGAAGCTTTCTTT
-	TRBJ2-1	TRBV19	TRBD2	CASSIAGGGDSYNEQFF	TGTGCCAGTAGTATCGCCGGCGGGGGAGATTCTTACAATGAGCAGTTCTTC
-	TRBJ2-2	TRBV4-3	TRBD2	CASSQGTGTFRLAGEGGELFF	TGCGCCAGCAGCCAAGGTACAGGCACTTTCCGACTAGCGGGAGAAGGCGGGGAGCTGTTTTTT
-	TRBJ1-2	TRBV30	TRBD1	CAWKWTGGGYGYTF	TGTGCCTGGAAGTGGACAGGGGGGGGATATGGCTACACCTTC
-	TRBJ2-1	TRBV9	TRBD2	CASSARTSGKYNEQFF	TGTGCCAGCAGCGCCAGGACTAGCGGGAAATACAATGAGCAGTTCTTC
-	TRBJ2-1	TRBV19	-	CASSTGERPPNEQFF	TGTGCCAGTAGTACGGGGGAGCGACCACCCAATGAGCAGTTCTTC
-	TRBJ2-3	TRBV29-1	TRBD2	CSVDTLTTSRRLRDTQYF	TGCAGCGTGGACACCCTGACGACTAGCCGACGCCTCAGGGATACGCAGTATTTT
-	TRBJ2-1	TRBV9	TRBD2	CASSRRVASGRDEQFF	TGTGCCAGCAGCCGAAGGGTGGCTAGCGGGAGGGACGAGCAGTTCTTC
-	TRBJ1-2	TRBV11-2	TRBD1	CASRSLGQNNYGYTF	TGTGCCAGCAGGTCACTGGGACAGAATAACTATGGCTACACCTTC
-	TRBJ2-7	TRBV2	-	CATHRVYEQYF	TGTGCCACCCATCGGGTGTACGAGCAGTACTTC
-	TRBJ2-7	TRBV6-1	-	CASSEAMDRTSYEQYF	TGTGCCAGCAGTGAAGCCATGGACAGAACTTCCTACGAGCAGTACTTC
-	TRBJ2-7	TRBV28	-	CASSLTPGQVYEQYF	TGTGCCAGCAGTTTAACCCCAGGACAAGTCTACGAGCAGTACTTC
-	TRBJ1-1	TRBV25-1	-	CASSELLGGRALF	TGTGCCAGCAGTGAATTATTGGGTGGCAGGGCTCTCTTT
-	TRBJ2-3	TRBV27	TRBD1	CASSLYPLGQGTDTQYF	TGTGCCAGCAGTTTATACCCCCTGGGACAGGGGACAGATACGCAGTATTTT
few	TRBJ2-1	TRBV6-5	TRBD1	CASSTDRDSYNEQFF	TGTGCCAGCAGCACGGACAGGGACTCCTACAATGAGCAGTTCTTC
-	TRBJ2-5	TRBV6-5	-	CASSYHNRGGETQYF	TGTGCCAGCAGTTACCACAACAGGGGAGGAGAGACCCAGTACTTC
few	TRBJ1-1	TRBV4-2	-	CASSQGGNTEAFF	TGTGCCAGCAGCCAAGGAGGGAACACTGAAGCTTTCTTT
-	TRBJ2-1	TRBV4-3	TRBD2	CASSQDVGGGLSSYNEQFF	TGCGCCAGCAGCCAAGATGTGGGGGGAGGGCTGAGCTCCTACAATGAGCAGTTCTTC
-	TRBJ1-2	TRBV11-2	-	CASSPRGASYGYTF	TGTGCCAGCAGCCCTCGGGGGGCCTCATATGGCTACACCTTC
-	TRBJ1-5	TRBV5-1	TRBD1	CASSLEAGGGQPQHF	TGCGCCAGCAGCTTGGAAGCAGGGGGCGGTCAGCCCCAGCATTTT
once	TRBJ1-2	TRBV6-4	TRBD1	CASSEIPGQGVYGYTF	TGTGCCAGCAGTGAAATCCCCGGACAGGGCGTCTATGGCTACACCTTC
few	TRBJ2-1	TRBV14	-	CASSQVSVVECEQFF	TGTGCCAGCAGCCAAGTTAGCGTCGTGGAATGTGAGCAGTTCTTC
few	TRBJ2-7	TRBV6-1	TRBD2	CASSERSAAGDCHEQYF	TGTGCCAGCAGTGAAAGGTCTGCAGCGGGAGACTGCCACGAGCAGTACTTC
-	TRBJ1-4	TRBV28	TRBD1	CASSLYPTGGYEKLFF	TGTGCCAGCAGTTTATACCCGACAGGGGGCTATGAAAAACTGTTTTTT
-	TRBJ2-7	TRBV5-6	-	CASSLDGSEQYF	TGTGCCAGCAGCTTGGACGGGAGTGAGCAGTACTTC
-	TRBJ2-7	TRBV6-5	TRBD1	CASSPRTGGPYEQYF	TGTGCCAGCAGCCCGAGGACAGGGGGCCCCTACGAGCAGTACTTC
-	TRBJ2-3	TRBV7-6	TRBD2	CASSSPQRTSGVTDTQYF	TGTGCCAGCAGCTCCCCACAACGAACTAGCGGGGTCACAGATACGCAGTATTTT
-	TRBJ2-7	TRBV4-1	TRBD2	CASSQSPQAGSHYEQYF	TGCGCCAGCAGCCAATCACCCCAAGCGGGGTCTCACTACGAGCAGTACTTC